These 26 T cell receptor beta chains originate from one sample sequenced in a study of cytomegalovirus exposure and HLA in healthy donors. Researchers ran the PCR with 60 Vbeta and 13 Jbeta primers. Clones were sequenced by immunoSEQ multiplex PCR, and TCRdb holds only the in-frame ones, with some missing. The repertoire consists of some 200,000 clones, with less than 85% occurring once and the leading ten covering about 0.22%. Sequenced sample: PBMCs. These receptors were obtained from a girl aged 2 to 9 in good health and CMV-seronegative.

This clone was found once. The chain links TRBV15 to TRBJ2-1; TRBD2 matches at 10 bases. There are 15 residues in the CDR3. Germline CDR1 reads LNHNV; CDR2 reads YYDKDF (reference sequence). Germline trimming cut 5 bases from V and 5 bases from J; bases unmatched to any gene: 6. In nucleotides, the CDR3 is TGTGCCACCAGCCTCCTAGCGGGGGTAGACAATGAGCAGTTCTTC. Its translation is CATSLLAGVDNEQFF.

The chain is built from TRBV5-4 and TRBJ1-6; D is unresolved. CDR1 is SGHNT and CDR2 is YYREEE in the germline V gene (reference sequence). The CDR3 is made up of 14 amino acids. The germline V and J ends were trimmed by 0 bases and 6 bases, with 7 bases remaining between them. Here the CDR3 DNA reads TGTGCCAGCAGCTTGGGACACACTAATTCACCCCTCCACTTT. Amino acid sequence: CASSLGHTNSPLHF.

V is TRBV7-8 and J is TRBJ2-3, with 7 bases aligning to TRBD2. The CDR3 contains 14 residues. V was pared by 10 bases and J by 4 bases, with 11 bases of the junction left unmatched. The germline CDR1 and CDR2 sequences are SGHVS and FQNEAQ. The CDR3 DNA reads as TGTGCCACCCGGGAGGCGGCCTACGCAGATACGCAGTATTTT. The encoded protein is CATREAAYADTQYF.

The chain links TRBV11-2 to TRBJ2-5; 8 bases are shared with TRBD1. V lost 8 bases, J lost 1 base, and 3 bases stayed unmatched. Germline V gene sequence: CDR1 SGHAT, CDR2 FQNNGV. The CDR3 contains 13 residues. CDR3 nucleotide sequence: TGTGCCAGCGACAGGGGCTTCCAAGAGACCCAGTACTTC. Encoded protein: CASDRGFQETQYF.

This chain's CDR3 is CASSPPMGAGETQYF. The CDR3 DNA reads TGTGCCAGCTCACCACCGATGGGGGCCGGAGAGACCCAGTACTTC. The chain uses TRBV18 and TRBJ2-5; a weak D match, TRBD1 (6 bases). Per germline, CDR1 KGHSH and CDR2 LQKENI. Trimming removed 0 bases from V and 4 bases from J, with 12 bases in between. The CDR3 is made up of 15 amino acids.

The genes are TRBV6-5 and TRBJ1-2; TRBD1 is a possible D gene (6 bases). The CDR3 has 13 residues. V was pared by 5 bases and J by 8 bases, with 15 bases between. Looked up from germline, CDR1 is MNHEY and CDR2 is SVGAGI. CDR3 nucleotide sequence: TGTGCCAGCAGTCAACAGGGCAGATACGGCTACACCTTC. Its protein is CASSQQGRYGYTF.

The rearrangement uses TRBV29-1 and TRBJ2-1; D call uncertain. Trimming took 0 bases from V and 2 from J, leaving 14 bases between them. In germline, CDR1 is SQVTM, CDR2 ANQGSEA. CDR3 length: 16 amino acids. Written as DNA, the CDR3 is TGCAGCGTTGAAGAGAGACCGGAACTAACCTACAATGAGCAGTTCTTC. This encodes CSVEERPELTYNEQFF.

This clone appeared once. The gene calls are TRBV11-2 and TRBJ1-1; unclear D gene. The ends were cut back, 1 base at V and 5 bases at J, with 11 bases in the middle. The CDR3 has 14 residues. Germline-derived CDR1 and CDR2 are SGHAT and FQNNGV. CDR3 in amino acids: CASSLGSGETEAFF. The CDR3 coding sequence is TGTGCCAGCAGCTTAGGGTCCGGTGAGACTGAAGCTTTCTTT.

This clone is a singleton in its sample. V is TRBV19 and J is TRBJ1-2, with D possibly TRBD1 on 5 matching bases. V shed 0 bases and J shed 6 bases, with 11 bases lying between them. The CDR3 is made up of 14 amino acids. The germline CDR1 and CDR2 sequences are LNHDA and SQIVND (reference sequence). The CDR3 sequence is CASSIEWGENGYTF. CDR3 DNA: TGTGCCAGTAGTATAGAATGGGGCGAGAATGGCTACACCTTC. The variable domain in full, with the rest retrieved from reference TRBV19 and TRBJ1-2, is DGGITQSPKYLFRKEGQNVTLSCEQNLNHDAMYWYRQDPGQGLRLIYYSQIVNDFQKGDIAEGYSVSREKKESFPLTVTSAQKNPTAFYLCASSIEWGENGYTFGSGTRLTVV.

The chain is built from TRBV19 and TRBJ2-7; no firm D call. Germline V gives CDR1 LNHDA, CDR2 SQIVND (reference sequence). This CDR3 spans 14 amino acids. The germline V and J ends were trimmed by 3 bases and 2 bases, with 11 bases remaining between them. CDR3 sequence (DNA): TGTGCCAGTAGTATTGGTCTCGGTGCCTACGAGCAGTACTTC. The encoded protein is CASSIGLGAYEQYF.

This chain uses TRBV7-6 with TRBJ2-7; D call uncertain. CDR1 SGHVS and CDR2 FNYEAQ come from the germline V gene. The germline V and J ends were trimmed by 1 base and 7 bases, with 11 bases remaining between them. There are 13 residues in the CDR3. The CDR3 DNA is TGTGCCAGCAGCTTAGATCTGGGCAGAGAGCAGTACTTC. Its protein product is CASSLDLGREQYF.

CDR3 residues: CASSQGQSIGNTIYF. The DNA of the CDR3 is TGTGCCAGCAGCCAGGGACAGTCAATAGGAAACACCATATATTTT. The genes are TRBV7-7 and TRBJ1-3; 7 bases are a match to TRBD1. Trimming removed 5 bases from V and 4 bases from J; junction bases left unmatched: 8. Germline CDR1 and CDR2: SSHAT and FNYEAQ (reference sequence). The CDR3 has 15 residues. Complete variable domain (other parts from reference TRBV7-7 and TRBJ1-3): GAGVSQSPRYKVTKRGQDVTLRCDPISSHATLYWYQQALGQGPEFLTYFNYEAQPDKSGLPSDRFSAERPEGSISTLTIQRTEQRDSAMYRCASSQGQSIGNTIYFGEGSWLTVV.

In this sample, this clone turned up a few times. The chain carries TRBV6-5 and TRBJ1-6; no definite D call. Looked up from germline, CDR1 is MNHEY and CDR2 is SVGAGI. CDR3 length: 15 residues. V was trimmed by 0 bases and J by 4 bases, leaving 7 bases between them. The CDR3 loop is CASSYSNTYNSPLHF. For the CDR3, the DNA is TGTGCCAGCAGTTACTCGAACACATATAATTCACCCCTCCACTTT.

The chain combines TRBV30 with TRBJ1-1; the D is unclear. Trimming cost V 0 bases and J 1 base, with 6 bases left between them. Germline V gene sequence: CDR1 GTSNPN, CDR2 SVGIG (reference sequence). The CDR3 loop spans 13 amino acids. CDR3 sequence: CAWSVARNTEAFF. CDR3 coding DNA: TGTGCCTGGAGTGTAGCTCGGAACACTGAAGCTTTCTTT.

The V gene is TRBV5-1, the J gene TRBJ1-3, with 8 nucleotides matching TRBD1. V shed 4 bases and J 3 bases; nucleotides not matched to a gene: 9. Germline V gives CDR1 SGHRS, CDR2 YFSETQ. This CDR3 is built from 16 residues. The CDR3 loop is CASSSSGGRGGNTIYF. In DNA form, the CDR3 reads TGCGCCAGCAGCAGCTCAGGGGGCCGGGGTGGAAACACCATATATTTT.

The V gene is TRBV9, the J gene TRBJ1-3; D not certain. The ends were cut back, 0 bases at V and 0 bases at J, with 10 bases in the middle. CDR3 length: 16 amino acids. CDR1 is SGDLS and CDR2 is YYNGEE in the germline V gene. The CDR3 is CASSVAWSPSGNTIYF. CDR3 in DNA: TGTGCCAGCAGCGTAGCCTGGAGCCCCTCTGGAAACACCATATATTTT.

This sequence joins TRBV18 and TRBJ2-5; TRBD1 matches 9 bases. V was pared by 3 bases and J by 3 bases, with 2 bases of the junction left unmatched. From germline, CDR1 is KGHSH and CDR2 LQKENI. The CDR3 is 14 residues long. As DNA, the CDR3 is TGTGCCAGCTCACCGACAGGGGGAGAAGAGACCCAGTACTTC. Protein product: CASSPTGGEETQYF.

The chain carries TRBV11-1 and TRBJ1-1; D is uncertain. The V end was cut by 2 bases, the J end by 4 bases, with 11 bases between. Germline V gene sequence: CDR1 SGHAT, CDR2 FQDESV (reference sequence). The CDR3 has 14 residues. CDR3 nucleotides: TGTGCCAGCAGCTTAAGGGAGGGAGGCACTGAAGCTTTCTTT. Amino acids: CASSLREGGTEAFF.

The CDR3 protein is CASSVTGNTEAFF. The DNA of the CDR3 is TGTGCCAGCAGTGTTACGGGGAACACTGAAGCTTTCTTT. The genes are TRBV2 and TRBJ1-1, with D uncertain. V was trimmed by 4 bases and J by 1 base, leaving 7 bases between them. This CDR3 has 13 residues. Germline-derived CDR1 and CDR2 are SNHLY and FYNNEI.

The genes are TRBV6-5 and TRBJ1-2; 11 bases match TRBD1. The CDR3 sequence is 15 residues long. The germline V gene encodes CDR1 MNHEY and CDR2 SVGAGI. The junction had 4 bases not matched to a gene; V was cut back by 0 bases and J by 7 bases. This CDR3 reads CASSYSGQGGSGYTF. The CDR3 bases are TGTGCCAGCAGTTACTCGGGACAGGGGGGAAGTGGCTACACCTTC.

The chain carries TRBV2 and TRBJ1-1; TRBD1 aligns across 7 bases. The germline gives CDR1 SNHLY, CDR2 FYNNEI. Trimming cost V 6 bases and J 4 bases; bases outside gene matches: 8. This CDR3 has 14 amino acids. As DNA, the CDR3 is TGTGCCAGCAGGGTAGGACAGGCGAGCACTGAAGCTTTCTTT. It encodes CASRVGQASTEAFF.

This rearrangement joins TRBV5-1 to TRBJ2-2; tentatively, D is TRBD1 (6 bases). The CDR3 consists of 16 residues. CDR1 and CDR2 from the germline V gene are SGHRS and YFSETQ. Between the trimmed V and J ends, which lost 3 bases and 1 base, there was a span of 13 bases. The CDR3 DNA reads TGCGCCAGCAGCTCTGACAGGAGTTTGAACACCGGGGAGCTGTTTTTT. Protein product: CASSSDRSLNTGELFF.

The chain uses TRBV27 and TRBJ2-3, with D perhaps matching TRBD1 (5 bases). V lost 6 bases and J 1 base, leaving 20 bases between the germline ends. This CDR3 contains 17 residues. Germline-derived CDR1 and CDR2 are MNHEY and SMNVEV (reference sequence). The CDR3 DNA sequence: TGTGCCAGCAGGACAGACTTAGGGCCTAGGGGCACAGATACGCAGTATTTT. The encoded protein is CASRTDLGPRGTDTQYF.

Only a few counts were recorded for this clone. The chain combines TRBV7-9 with TRBJ2-6, with a tentative D call TRBD2 (5 bases). The CDR3 has 15 residues. Looked up from germline, CDR1 is SEHNR and CDR2 is FQNEAQ (reference sequence). V lost 3 bases and J lost 4, with 10 bases in between. CDR3: CASSLGDTGANVLTF. DNA for the CDR3: TGTGCCAGCAGCTTGGGAGATACGGGGGCCAACGTCCTGACTTTC.

This chain uses TRBV6-5 with TRBJ1-2; TRBD1 agrees at 7 bases. Trimming removed 7 bases from V and 5 bases from J; junction bases left unmatched: 7. This CDR3 comprises 13 residues. Per the germline V gene, CDR1 is MNHEY and CDR2 is SVGAGI. DNA for the CDR3: TGTGCCAGCACCCTAGGGGGCCCGTATGGCTACACCTTC. It yields the protein CASTLGGPYGYTF.

The chain carries TRBV7-9 and TRBJ2-7; D is uncertain. Germline V gene data show CDR1 as SEHNR and CDR2 as FQNEAQ (reference sequence). This CDR3 spans 16 amino acids. Trimming left V 6 bases short and J 7 bases short, with 25 bases between. CDR3 in amino acids: CASSPKSGGLLREQYF. The CDR3 DNA reads as TGTGCCAGCAGTCCCAAGTCTGGCGGCCTCCTGAGGGAGCAGTACTTC. The entire variable domain, with the rest obtained from reference TRBV7-9 and TRBJ2-7, is as follows: DTGVSQNPRHKITKRGQNVTFRCDPISEHNRLYWYRQTLGQGPEFLTYFQNEAQLEKSRLLSDRFSAERPKGSFSTLEIQRTEQGDSAMYLCASSPKSGGLLREQYFGPGTRLTVT.